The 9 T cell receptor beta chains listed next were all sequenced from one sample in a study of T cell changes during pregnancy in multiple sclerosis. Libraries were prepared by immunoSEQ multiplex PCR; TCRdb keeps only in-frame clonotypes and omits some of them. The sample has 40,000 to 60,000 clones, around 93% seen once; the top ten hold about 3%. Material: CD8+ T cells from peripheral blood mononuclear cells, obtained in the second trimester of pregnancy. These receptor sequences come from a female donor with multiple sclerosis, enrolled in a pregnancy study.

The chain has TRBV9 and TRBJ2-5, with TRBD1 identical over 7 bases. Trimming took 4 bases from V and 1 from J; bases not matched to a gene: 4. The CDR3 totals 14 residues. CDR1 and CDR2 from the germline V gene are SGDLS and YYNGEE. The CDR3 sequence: CASSPQGFQETQYF. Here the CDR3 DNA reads TGTGCCAGCAGCCCACAGGGGTTCCAAGAGACCCAGTACTTC.

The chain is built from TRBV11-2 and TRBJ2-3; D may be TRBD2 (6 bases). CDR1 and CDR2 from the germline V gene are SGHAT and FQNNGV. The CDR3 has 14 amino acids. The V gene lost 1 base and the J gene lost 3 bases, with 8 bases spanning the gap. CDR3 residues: CASSLGAGTDTQYF. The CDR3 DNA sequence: TGTGCCAGCAGCTTAGGGGCGGGGACAGATACGCAGTATTTT.

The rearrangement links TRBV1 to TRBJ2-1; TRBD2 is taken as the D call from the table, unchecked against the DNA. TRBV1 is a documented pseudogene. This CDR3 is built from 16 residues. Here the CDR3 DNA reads TGCACCAGCAGCCTGTTAAGCGGGGGGGTTTACAATGAGCAGTTCTTC. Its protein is CTSSLLSGGVYNEQFF.

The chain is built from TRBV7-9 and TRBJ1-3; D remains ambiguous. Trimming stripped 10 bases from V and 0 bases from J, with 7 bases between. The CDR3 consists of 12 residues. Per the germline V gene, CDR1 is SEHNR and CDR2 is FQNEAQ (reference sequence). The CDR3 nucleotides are TGTGCCACCCTTAACTCTGGAAACACCATATATTTT. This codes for CATLNSGNTIYF.

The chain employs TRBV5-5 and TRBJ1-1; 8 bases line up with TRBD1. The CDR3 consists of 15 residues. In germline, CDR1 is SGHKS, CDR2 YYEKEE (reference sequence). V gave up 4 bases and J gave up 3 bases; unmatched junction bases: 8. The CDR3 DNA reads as TGTGCCAGCAGCAGAGGACAGGGTTGGGACACTGAAGCTTTCTTT. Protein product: CASSRGQGWDTEAFF.

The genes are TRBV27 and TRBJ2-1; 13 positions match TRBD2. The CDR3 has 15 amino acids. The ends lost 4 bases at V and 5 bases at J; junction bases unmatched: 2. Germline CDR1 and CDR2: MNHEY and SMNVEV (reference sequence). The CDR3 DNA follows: TGTGCCAGCAGTTCGGGACTAGCGGGGAACAATGAGCAGTTCTTC. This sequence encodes CASSSGLAGNNEQFF.

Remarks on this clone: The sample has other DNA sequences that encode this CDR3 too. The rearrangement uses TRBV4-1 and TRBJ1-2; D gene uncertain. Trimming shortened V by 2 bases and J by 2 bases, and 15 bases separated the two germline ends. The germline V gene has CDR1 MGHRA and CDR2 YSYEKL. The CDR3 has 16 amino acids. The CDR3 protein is CASSQFSTTANYGYTF. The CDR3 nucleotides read TGCGCCAGCAGCCAATTTTCGACTACAGCGAACTATGGCTACACCTTC.

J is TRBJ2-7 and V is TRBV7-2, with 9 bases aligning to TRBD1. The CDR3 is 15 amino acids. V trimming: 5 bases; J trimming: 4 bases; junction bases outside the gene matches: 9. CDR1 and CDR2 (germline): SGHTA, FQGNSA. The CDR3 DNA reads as TGTGCCAGCAGCCCCGACAGGGGGGCTTCGTACGAGCAGTACTTC. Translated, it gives CASSPDRGASYEQYF.

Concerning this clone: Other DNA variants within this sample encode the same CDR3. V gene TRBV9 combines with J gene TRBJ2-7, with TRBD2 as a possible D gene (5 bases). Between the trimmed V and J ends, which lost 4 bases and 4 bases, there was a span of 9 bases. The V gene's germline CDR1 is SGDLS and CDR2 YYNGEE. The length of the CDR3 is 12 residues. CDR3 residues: CASSPGGYEQYF. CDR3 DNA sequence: TGTGCCAGCAGCCCCGGAGGTTACGAGCAGTACTTC.